This is a list of T cell receptor beta chains from one sample in a study of graft-versus-host responses after intestinal transplantation. Their cognate antigens are unknown. Method: immunoSEQ multiplex PCR; TCRdb's copy keeps in-frame clones and lacks some. The data contain some 95,000 clones, about 91% of them singletons. The sample consisted of unstimulated CD8+ T cells sorted from spleen or lymph node cells, taken before intestinal transplant. These receptor sequences come from a human donor who received an intestinal transplant. CDR3s include the opening cysteine and the closing phenylalanine or tryptophan. A D gene is named only where the DNA matches it firmly.

d_gene,j_gene,v_gene,CDR3nt,CDR3aa
NA,TRBJ2-5,TRBV9,TGTGCCAGCAGCCCCCGGGACATTCAAGAGACCCAGTACTTC,CASSPRDIQETQYF
NA,TRBJ2-1,TRBV11-2,TGTGCCAGCAGCCACAACTACAATGAGCAGTTCTTC,CASSHNYNEQFF
TRBD1,TRBJ1-2,TRBV29-1,TGCAGCGTCACAGGGGGGGTCGGTTACGGCTACACCTTC,CSVTGGVGYGYTF
NA,TRBJ2-5,TRBV10-1,TGCGCCAGCAGACTAAAAGAGACCCAGTACTTC,CASRLKETQYF
NA,TRBJ1-4,TRBV6-5,TGTGCCAGCAGCCCGTCCAGTAATGAAAAACTGTTTTTT,CASSPSSNEKLFF
NA,TRBJ2-3,TRBV11-3,TGTGCCAGCAGCTTAAGAGGCACAGATACGCAGTATTTT,CASSLRGTDTQYF
NA,TRBJ2-7,TRBV19,TGTGCCAGTAGCCTTGTCCGGGACAACTCCTACGAGCAGTACTTC,CASSLVRDNSYEQYF
NA,TRBJ1-4,TRBV19,TGTGCCAGTAGTATATATCGGGGAACTGATGAAAAACTGTTTTTT,CASSIYRGTDEKLFF
TRBD2,TRBJ2-7,TRBV7-7,TGTGCCAGCAGCTTAGCGGCGGGAGCTTCCTACGAGCAGTACTTC,CASSLAAGASYEQYF
NA,TRBJ1-2,TRBV4-2,TGTGCCAGCAGCCAGAACGAAGGACATCCTCTTAACTATGGCTACACCTTC,CASSQNEGHPLNYGYTF
TRBD1,TRBJ1-1,TRBV5-1,TGCGCCAGCAGCGGGACAGCTAAGAACACTGAAGCTTTCTTT,CASSGTAKNTEAFF
NA,TRBJ2-7,TRBV28,TGTGCCAGCAGTCACAGGGTATCGGGATACTACGAGCAGTACTTC,CASSHRVSGYYEQYF
TRBD2,TRBJ2-1,TRBV28,TGTGCCAGCAGTTTGCCTAGCGGGAGTAGGGATGAGCAGTTCTTC,CASSLPSGSRDEQFF